Shown below are 4 T cell receptor beta chains from a single sample sequenced in a study of blood T cell repertoires in COVID-19. Profiled with immunoSEQ multiplex PCR; TCRdb holds only in-frame clones, not every one. The top ten hold 1.5% to 2% of the sample, which has 430,000 or so clones, roughly 90% seen once. Input material: PBMCs or T cells enriched from blood (not recorded which). The origin of the receptors is a woman aged 35 to 49 who had recovered from COVID-19.

The sample holds a few counts of this clone. The genes are TRBV9 and TRBJ2-2; unclear D gene. The CDR3 extends over 12 amino acids. V shed 2 bases and J shed 8 bases, with 7 bases lying between them. Germline-derived CDR1 and CDR2 are SGDLS and YYNGEE. The CDR3 is CASSVEVGELFF. CDR3 nucleotides: TGTGCCAGCAGCGTCGAGGTGGGGGAGCTGTTTTTT.

This clone was picked up a small number of times. This chain links TRBV19 with TRBJ2-1, with 10 positions matching TRBD2. Germline loops: CDR1 LNHDA, CDR2 SQIVND (reference sequence). The V segment lost 5 bases and the J segment 8 bases; nucleotides outside the gene matches: 12. The CDR3 is made up of 16 amino acids. CDR3 amino acids: CASSPTSGRGFDEQFF. The CDR3 DNA reads TGTGCCAGTAGTCCGACGAGCGGGAGGGGGTTCGATGAGCAGTTCTTC.

The chain couples TRBV5-1 to TRBJ1-2; D might be TRBD1 (6 bases). The CDR3 has 15 residues. The germline CDR1 and CDR2 sequences are SGHRS and YFSETQ. V lost 4 bases to trimming and J lost 5 bases, with 18 bases between them. The CDR3 DNA is TGCGCCAGCAGCCCAGGGACAAAAGCGACTTATGGCTACACCTTC. Its translation is CASSPGTKATYGYTF.

The chain links TRBV4-2 to TRBJ2-1, with 7 positions matching TRBD2. Germline CDR1 is LGHNA and CDR2 is YNFKEQ. V lost 1 base and J lost 9; bases outside the gene matches: 9. The CDR3 covers 15 residues. The CDR3 DNA follows: TGTGCCAGCAGCCAAGGTGGCGGGAGATGGGGTGAGCAGTTCTTC. Translating gives CASSQGGGRWGEQFF.